The rows below give T cell receptor beta chains drawn from one sample of a study of blood T cell repertoires in COVID-19. Profiled with immunoSEQ multiplex PCR; TCRdb holds only in-frame clones, not every one. In the table there are fewer than 150,000 clones, roughly four fifths of which are singletons. Material for sequencing was peripheral blood. These receptors were collected from a human donor in a cohort sampled during active COVID-19. Each CDR3 is given with its conserved first and last residue. D genes are given only for firm matches. Size tells how often a clone was seen (once, few, many) or the class of an expanded clone, and some rows leave it out.

clone size	V gene	D gene	J gene	CDR3 protein	CDR3 DNA
-	TRBV4-1	-	TRBJ1-2	CASSQTNRGGDINYGYTF	TGCGCCAGCAGCCAAACGAATCGCGGGGGGGACATTAACTATGGCTACACCTTC
many	TRBV6-1	-	TRBJ1-3	CASSQAQGFGNTIYF	TGTGCCAGCAGTCAAGCACAGGGCTTTGGAAACACCATATATTTT
-	TRBV6-4	TRBD1	TRBJ1-1	CASRQGANTEAFF	TGTGCCAGCCGACAGGGGGCGAACACTGAAGCTTTCTTT
-	TRBV7-3	-	TRBJ1-1	CASSLAGGQNTEAFF	TGTGCCAGCAGCTTAGCGGGGGGGCAGAACACTGAAGCTTTCTTT
-	TRBV6-5	-	TRBJ2-2	CASSFPGQNTGELFF	TGTGCCAGCAGTTTTCCGGGACAGAACACCGGGGAGCTGTTTTTT
few	TRBV2	-	TRBJ1-5	CASSEEMPLYSNQPQHF	TGTGCCAGCAGTGAGGAAATGCCACTATATAGCAATCAGCCCCAGCATTTT
-	TRBV5-1	TRBD2	TRBJ2-3	CASSLEERGGTDTQYF	TGCGCCAGCAGCTTGGAAGAGCGGGGGGGCACAGATACGCAGTATTTT
-	TRBV5-1	TRBD1	TRBJ2-1	CASSENRGLSYNEQFF	TGCGCCAGCAGCGAAAACAGGGGGCTCTCCTACAATGAGCAGTTCTTC
-	TRBV7-2	-	TRBJ1-4	CASSLEGEKLFF	TGTGCCAGCAGCTTAGAGGGGGAAAAACTGTTTTTT
once	TRBV18	-	TRBJ2-4	CASSASGENIQYF	TGTGCCAGCTCAGCCTCCGGGGAAAACATTCAGTACTTC
-	TRBV7-6	TRBD1	TRBJ1-2	CASSLEPGQAPGGYTF	TGTGCCAGCAGCCTCGAACCGGGACAGGCCCCCGGTGGCTACACCTTC
-	TRBV7-8	-	TRBJ2-3	CASSGSLPNTDTQYF	TGTGCCAGCAGCGGCTCCTTACCCAACACAGATACGCAGTATTTT
few	TRBV9	-	TRBJ1-3	CASSPYSTRSGNTIYF	TGTGCCAGCAGCCCCTACTCCACCCGCTCTGGAAACACCATATATTTT
-	TRBV2	-	TRBJ1-4	CASSESGAESRKLFF	TGTGCCAGCAGTGAATCTGGGGCAGAGTCCCGAAAACTGTTTTTT
-	TRBV7-8	-	TRBJ2-7	CASSNTDYEQYF	TGTGCCAGCAGCAACACAGATTACGAGCAGTACTTC
-	TRBV28	-	TRBJ2-5	CASSPLRIQETQYF	TGTGCCAGCAGTCCCCTGAGGATCCAAGAGACCCAGTACTTC
-	TRBV7-3	-	TRBJ1-5	CASSLGHNQPQHF	TGTGCCAGCAGCTTAGGACATAATCAGCCCCAGCATTTT
-	TRBV27	-	TRBJ2-1	CASSSIRGQFF	TGTGCCAGCAGTTCGATCCGGGGGCAGTTCTTC
-	TRBV2	TRBD1	TRBJ1-1	CASSTGGGTEAFF	TGTGCCAGCAGCACAGGGGGCGGGACTGAAGCTTTCTTT
-	TRBV19	TRBD1	TRBJ1-1	CASFRQGGRTEAFF	TGTGCCAGTTTTCGACAGGGGGGAAGGACTGAAGCTTTCTTT